What follows is one TCR beta chain and its context. Sequencing was performed with immunoSEQ multiplex PCR; in TCRdb, only in-frame clones are kept and a portion is missing. Among around 200,000 clones listed, more than 75% were seen once. These data come from a study of blood T cell repertoires in COVID-19. The length of the CDR3 is 16 residues. V was cut by 2 bases and J by 1 base, with 12 bases left in between. Looked up from germline, CDR1 is MNHEY and CDR2 is SVGEGT. The V gene is TRBV6-2 or TRBV6-3, the J gene TRBJ1-5, with no clear D. Sequenced material: peripheral blood. The receptor comes from a man older than 75 with acute or convalescent COVID-19. CDR3: CASSYSAGQSNQPQHF. CDR3 DNA: TGTGCCAGCAGTTACAGTGCGGGTCAGAGCAATCAGCCCCAGCATTTT.